This T cell receptor (beta chain) was obtained from a study of blood T cells in healthy people across ages. With respect to this clonotype: Its antigen is still unknown.

Alongside a J-beta primer mix, a sample-barcoded 5' primer served in a second PCR lasting about 7 to 12 cycles. Every cDNA molecule carried a tag from a template-switch adaptor bearing 12 random nucleotides. One entry per CDR3 protein results from TCRdb running MiXCR on the 5' RACE reads. The top ten clones hold approximately 7.9% of a sample with about 1,600,000 distinct CDR3 sequences, approximately 42% of them seen once. This CDR3 contains 13 residues. The V end was cut by 6 bases, the J end by 1 base, with 8 bases between. Germline values: CDR1 MGHDK, CDR2 SYGVNS. Study-wide points: More naive CD4+ cells and higher diversity marked long-lived donors relative to aged donors.

Healthy Russian Caucasian donors spanned ages roughly 6 to 90 years. The sequenced sample was blood. The clonotype comes from a woman under 30 in good health. The chain couples TRBV25-1 to TRBJ2-3; weak D call: TRBD1 (5 bases). The CDR3 spells CASRGHGTDTQYF. The CDR3 DNA is TGTGCCAGCAGAGGACACGGCACAGATACGCAGTATTTT.